This record concerns one T cell receptor beta chain sequence. Other DNA sequences in this specimen translate into the identical CDR3. Data came from immunoSEQ multiplex PCR; TCRdb stores just in-frame clones and leaves some out. This table has 90,000 or so clones, roughly nine tenths appearing once. The sample originates from a study of OX40 agonist ivuxolimab in advanced cancers. Study-level background: Patients undergoing dose escalation presented with hepatocellular carcinoma, melanoma, renal cell or head and neck cancer. A partial response was reached by three patients: one with hepatocellular carcinoma and two with cutaneous melanoma. Anti-PD-1, anti-PD-L1 or anti-CTLA-4 therapy given earlier was allowed, and approximately 43% had some. With a range of roughly 20 to 80, age averaged approximately 55 years, and about 83% were male.

The CDR3 runs to 16 residues. V gave up 0 bases and J gave up 0 bases; unmatched junction bases: 1. CDR1 is SGHRS and CDR2 is YFSETQ in the germline V gene. The starting material was CD4+ or CD8+ T cells sorted from blood, obtained in a trial of the OX40 agonist ivuxolimab. The clonotype originates from an adult with an advanced solid tumor such as melanoma, head and neck, liver or kidney cancer. The gene calls are TRBV5-1 and TRBJ2-3; 10 bases line up with TRBD2. The CDR3 DNA sequence: TGCGCCAGCAGCTTGGGGACTAGCGGTAGCACAGATACGCAGTATTTT. This translates into CASSLGTSGSTDTQYF.